The 13 T cell receptor beta chains below all came from one sample that was sequenced in a study of T-cell memory formation after mild COVID-19. TCRdb reprocessed the 5' RACE reads with MiXCR, giving one entry per CDR3 protein. The sample holds around 470,000 distinct CDR3 sequences, about 20% seen once. The specimen was PBMCs or a T cell subset sorted from them (not recorded which). The receptors derive from an adult woman who had mild COVID-19 (a few samples of this study predate the infection). Cell type and time point are not known.

The chain is built from TRBV7-9 and TRBJ1-1; D may be TRBD1 (5 bases). Germline CDR1 reads SEHNR; CDR2 reads FQNEAQ (reference sequence). This CDR3 spans 15 amino acids. Deletions cut 2 bases from V and 7 bases from J, with 17 bases between. CDR3 in amino acids: CASSLSAGFMIEAFF. CDR3 nucleotides: TGTGCCAGCAGCTTATCAGCAGGGTTTATGATTGAAGCTTTCTTT.

The CDR3 sequence: CATSDFTPGQDNQPQHF. CDR3 nucleotides: TGTGCCACCAGTGATTTCACGCCGGGACAGGATAATCAGCCCCAGCATTTT. J is TRBJ1-5 and V is TRBV24-1; TRBD1 matches 8 bases. After removal of 1 base from V and 4 bases from J, the junction contained 8 bases not matched to a gene. The CDR3 length is 17 residues. CDR1 is KGHDR, CDR2 SFDVKD, per germline.

The rearrangement joins TRBV7-9 to TRBJ1-2, with a possible D match to TRBD1 (6 bases). V lost 5 bases and J 6 bases, leaving 22 bases between the germline ends. Germline CDR1 SEHNR, CDR2 FQNEAQ (reference sequence). The CDR3 runs 16 residues. The CDR3 reads CASSRGAAGDMNGYTF. CDR3 DNA sequence: TGTGCCAGCAGCCGGGGGGCGGCTGGTGATATGAATGGCTACACCTTC.

The chain employs TRBV9 and TRBJ2-7, with D perhaps TRBD1 (6 bases). This CDR3 is 15 amino acids long. Germline V CDR1 and CDR2: SGDLS, YYNGEE. Trimming stripped 0 bases from V and 0 bases from J, with 10 bases between. The chain's CDR3 is CASSVERDTSYEQYF. CDR3 sequence (DNA): TGTGCCAGCAGCGTAGAGAGGGACACCTCCTACGAGCAGTACTTC.

V usage is TRBV7-9 and J usage is TRBJ1-2, with 10 bases that match TRBD1. The V segment lost 2 bases and the J segment 8 bases; nucleotides outside the gene matches: 11. The length of the CDR3 is 16 residues. Per germline, CDR1 SEHNR and CDR2 FQNEAQ (reference sequence). The CDR3 loop reads CASSLWSGTGVKGYTF. CDR3 nucleotides: TGTGCCAGCAGCTTATGGTCCGGGACAGGGGTGAAAGGCTACACCTTC.

There are a few counts of this clonotype. The CDR3 bases are TGTGCCAGCAGCCAAGCCCGAACCGGGACCTACAATGAGCAGTTCTTC. Protein product: CASSQARTGTYNEQFF. The V call is TRBV4-2, the J call TRBJ2-1, with a possible D match to TRBD2 (5 bases). This CDR3 is 16 amino acids long. Trimming took off 1 base at V and 2 bases at J, with 12 bases between the two ends. In germline, CDR1 is LGHNA, CDR2 YNFKEQ.

This clonotype was counted a few times. The chain carries TRBV5-1 and TRBJ2-7; D is unresolved. Germline CDR1 SGHRS, CDR2 YFSETQ. There are 14 residues in the CDR3. Trimming left V 2 bases short and J 6 bases short, with 15 bases between. The CDR3 here is CASSLRPAKGEQYF. In nucleotides, the CDR3 is TGCGCCAGCAGCTTACGGCCGGCGAAGGGCGAGCAGTACTTC.

The chain couples TRBV18 to TRBJ1-5, with TRBD1 matching over 9 bases. CDR1 KGHSH and CDR2 LQKENI come from the germline V gene. The length of the CDR3 is 16 residues. The V and J ends lost 4 bases and 0 bases, in that order; junction bases with no gene match: 4. The CDR3 DNA reads TGTGCCAGCTCACTGGGACAGGGATATAGCAATCAGCCCCAGCATTTT. It codes for CASSLGQGYSNQPQHF.

The chain has TRBV7-8 and TRBJ2-5, with D maybe TRBD2 (6 bases). In germline, CDR1 is SGHVS, CDR2 FQNEAQ. The CDR3 totals 13 residues. V dropped 3 bases and J dropped 4 bases, with 9 bases sitting between them. In nucleotides, the CDR3 is TGTGCCAGCAGCTTCGGCGGGGCAGAGACCCAGTACTTC. Its protein is CASSFGGAETQYF.

The chain couples TRBV3-1 to TRBJ2-4, with D possibly TRBD1 on 6 matching bases. Germline CDR1 is LGHDT and CDR2 is YNNKEL (reference sequence). This CDR3 has 15 residues. Trimming removed 3 bases from V and 0 bases from J, with 9 bases in between. The CDR3 protein is CASSQGALAKNIQYF. The CDR3, as DNA: TGTGCCAGCAGCCAGGGGGCCCTAGCCAAAAACATTCAGTACTTC. Full variable domain (remainder filled in from reference TRBV3-1 and TRBJ2-4): DTAVSQTPKYLVTQMGNDKSIKCEQNLGHDTMYWYKQDSKKFLKIMFSYNNKELIINETVPNRFSPKSPDKAHLNLHINSLELGDSAVYFCASSQGALAKNIQYFGAGTRLSVL.

This chain connects TRBV7-9 to TRBJ2-1; TRBD2 matches 7 bases. The length of the CDR3 is 16 residues. V was pared by 5 bases and J by 6 bases, with 13 bases of the junction left unmatched. Germline V gives CDR1 SEHNR, CDR2 FQNEAQ (reference sequence). The CDR3 DNA follows: TGTGCCAGCAGCGTGGGGAGGGCTAGCGTTGGCAATGAGCAGTTCTTC. It encodes CASSVGRASVGNEQFF. Filled out from reference TRBV7-9 and TRBJ2-1, the complete variable domain reads DTGVSQNPRHKITKRGQNVTFRCDPISEHNRLYWYRQTLGQGPEFLTYFQNEAQLEKSRLLSDRFSAERPKGSFSTLEIQRTEQGDSAMYLCASSVGRASVGNEQFFGPGTRLTVL.

The chain is built from TRBV20-1 and TRBJ1-2, with 9 bases fitting TRBD1. The CDR3 is 14 residues long. V was clipped by 6 bases and J by 6 bases; unmatched bases: 11. CDR1 is DFQATT, CDR2 SNEGSKA, per germline (reference sequence). The CDR3 region is CSAATGTGWNGYTF. CDR3 sequence (DNA): TGCAGTGCAGCGACCGGGACAGGGTGGAATGGCTACACCTTC.

This clonotype showed up just a few times. The chain employs TRBV12-5 and TRBJ2-1, with D possibly being TRBD1 or TRBD2 (5 bases each). The CDR3 runs to 12 residues. V was clipped by 5 bases and J by 9 bases, with 11 bases between them. In germline, CDR1 is LGHNT, CDR2 FRNRAP. The CDR3 DNA follows: TGTGCTAGTGGTGACCGGGGCGGTGAGCAGTTCTTC. It translates to CASGDRGGEQFF.